A single sample is the source of the 5 T cell receptor beta chains below, sequenced in a study of blood T cell repertoires in COVID-19. Repertoires were generated with immunoSEQ multiplex PCR, while TCRdb's copy carries only in-frame clones and drops some. Among roughly 150,000 clones listed, approximately 80% were seen once. The sample consisted of peripheral blood. The receptor source for this set is a man aged 60 to 75 with acute or convalescent COVID-19.

The chain uses TRBV19 and TRBJ2-7; 7 nucleotides agree with TRBD1. The V gene's germline CDR1 is LNHDA and CDR2 SQIVND (reference sequence). The trim removed 6 bases at V and 0 bases at J, leaving 5 bases unmatched. The CDR3 has 14 amino acids. CDR3 loop: CASSPQGYSYEQYF. Written as DNA, the CDR3 is TGTGCCAGTAGCCCACAGGGGTACTCCTACGAGCAGTACTTC. Drawing the rest from reference TRBV19 and TRBJ2-7, the complete variable domain is DGGITQSPKYLFRKEGQNVTLSCEQNLNHDAMYWYRQDPGQGLRLIYYSQIVNDFQKGDIAEGYSVSREKKESFPLTVTSAQKNPTAFYLCASSPQGYSYEQYFGPGTRLTVT.

The rearrangement uses TRBV24-1 and TRBJ2-7; 9 bases map to TRBD1. Germline lookup yields CDR1 KGHDR and CDR2 SFDVKD. The CDR3 length is 16 residues. Trimming removed 5 bases from V and 3 bases from J; junction bases left unmatched: 10. CDR3 region: CATSVPIGTGLYEQYF. The DNA of the CDR3 is TGTGCCACCAGTGTCCCAATCGGGACAGGGCTCTACGAGCAGTACTTC.

The genes are TRBV6-4 and TRBJ2-7, with a possible D match to TRBD1 (6 bases). V lost 2 bases, J lost 2 bases, and 19 bases lay in between. Germline V gene data show CDR1 as MRHNA and CDR2 as SNTAGT. The CDR3 loop spans 17 amino acids. The CDR3 spells CASSDIYLGAYPYEQYF. The CDR3 DNA sequence: TGTGCCAGCAGTGACATCTATTTGGGGGCCTACCCCTACGAGCAGTACTTC.

V is TRBV21-1 and J is TRBJ2-7; no DNA check was done on the table's D call, TRBD2. TRBV21-1 constitutes a pseudogene. The CDR3 is made up of 9 amino acids. In nucleotides, the CDR3 is TGTGCCAGCAGCAAAGAGGCGGGCTTC. Amino acids: CASSKEAGF.

This chain joins TRBV6-1 and TRBJ1-6; a possible D gene is TRBD1 (6 bases). Germline V gene data show CDR1 as MNHNS and CDR2 as SASEGT. The CDR3 has 24 amino acids. Trimming took off 2 bases at V and 3 bases at J, with 35 bases between the two ends. The CDR3 protein is CASSERRGLSRGQTPGFYNSPLHF. The CDR3 DNA sequence: TGTGCCAGCAGTGAACGTCGTGGTTTGTCCAGAGGACAGACACCAGGATTCTATAATTCACCCCTCCACTTT.